A few counts support the clone carrying this T cell receptor beta chain. Its matching antigen is unknown. Trimming stripped 6 bases from V and 7 bases from J, with 25 bases between. The CDR3 totals 16 residues. In germline, CDR1 is MNHEY, CDR2 SVGEGT. The record originates from a study of T cells after yellow fever vaccination. Whole-study findings and limits: The booster response re-showed most primary clones: approximately 95% CD4, almost 90% CD8.

A process of 5'RACE template switching, which added a universal primer site and UMIs, was used to make TCR cDNA. TCRdb called the 5' RACE reads again in MiXCR, with one record for every CDR3 protein. Of 450,000 to 650,000 distinct CDR3 sequences in the sample, about 13% were seen once. The chain combines TRBV6-2 or TRBV6-3 with TRBJ2-7; D may be TRBD2 (6 bases). The material was PBMCs, obtained on the day of the yellow fever booster vaccination. The sequence derives from a man aged 25 to 45 who received the YFV17D yellow fever vaccine. The CDR3 DNA is TGTGCCAGCAGAGGTTCTCGGGACCCTAACGCGGGGGAGCAGTACTTC. Translating gives CASRGSRDPNAGEQYF.